The sequence of this TCR beta chain was determined in a study of response to subunit inactivated influenza vaccine. The study's findings and limits: The authors suggested that few new T cells are recruited per seasonal influenza vaccination.

One entry per CDR3 protein results from TCRdb running MiXCR on the RT-PCR reads. This table has 300,000 to 350,000 distinct CDR3 sequences, approximately 23% appearing once. The ends were cut back, 3 bases at V and 2 bases at J, with 13 bases in the middle. This CDR3 has 15 amino acids. This clonotype was counted a few times. The antigen remains unidentified. This sequence was found in a man aged 50 to 69 who received an inactivated influenza vaccine. J is TRBJ1-1 and V is TRBV12-3 or TRBV12-4; D perhaps matches TRBD1 (5 bases). The sequencing used PBMCs from blood, collected less than 22 months after vaccination. CDR3 loop: CASSFRAVGNTEAFF. In DNA form, the CDR3 reads TGTGCCAGCAGTTTCAGGGCAGTAGGCAACACTGAAGCTTTCTTT.